Listed here are 9 T cell receptor beta chains from one sample, sequenced in a study of cytomegalovirus exposure and HLA in healthy donors. PCR employed 60 Vbeta and 13 Jbeta primers. Repertoires were generated with immunoSEQ multiplex PCR, while TCRdb's copy carries only in-frame clones and drops some. Found here are about 190,000 clones, 81% of them singletons; the top ten hold less than 2%. Material: PBMCs. These receptors all stem from a man aged 18 to 29 in good health and CMV-seronegative.

The chain joins TRBV5-8 to TRBJ1-2; D is undetermined. Germline assignment: CDR1 SGHTS and CDR2 YDEGEE. Trimming shortened V by 0 bases and J by 0 bases, and 9 bases separated the two germline ends. The CDR3 has 15 residues. As DNA, the CDR3 is TGTGCCAGCAGCTTGGGAAACACACCTAACTATGGCTACACCTTC. This gives the protein CASSLGNTPNYGYTF.

The rearrangement links TRBV6-6 to TRBJ2-1; tentative D call: TRBD1 (6 bases). Germline CDR1 reads MNHNY; CDR2 reads SVGAGI (reference sequence). The V end lost 5 bases, the J end lost 1 base, and 12 bases lay between the germline ends. The CDR3 has 15 residues. The CDR3 DNA is TGTGCCAGCAGTCCCGGACAGAGTTCCTACAATGAGCAGTTCTTC. Its protein is CASSPGQSSYNEQFF.

This chain joins TRBV6-5 and TRBJ2-7; D is unresolved. CDR3 length equals 15 residues. Germline V gene data show CDR1 as MNHEY and CDR2 as SVGAGI. V was pared by 0 bases and J by 3 bases, with 12 bases between. In DNA, the CDR3 is TGTGCCAGCAGTTACTCCCCCCCCACCTACTACGAGCAGTACTTC. Its translation: CASSYSPPTYYEQYF.

The rearrangement joins TRBV5-1 to TRBJ1-2; perhaps TRBD1 as D (5 bases). CDR3 length: 13 residues. Germline V lookup: CDR1 SGHRS, CDR2 YFSETQ. Trimming shortened V by 5 bases and J by 4 bases, and 12 bases separated the two germline ends. Here the CDR3 DNA reads TGCGCCAGCAGAAGTCAGGGTGGCTATGGCTACACCTTC. It translates to CASRSQGGYGYTF.

The J gene is TRBJ1-5, the V gene TRBV4-1, with 7 bases aligning to TRBD1. The CDR3 is made up of 14 amino acids. Germline-derived CDR1 and CDR2 are MGHRA and YSYEKL. J lost 4 bases, V lost 6 bases, and 6 bases had no gene match. CDR3 DNA sequence: TGCGCCAGCAGTTTTGGGACAGCTAATCAGCCCCAGCATTTT. As protein: CASSFGTANQPQHF.

About this clone itself: At one boundary the junction diverges from the germline segment, which might be a read error. The chain combines TRBV7-2 with TRBJ2-1, with D possibly TRBD2 on 5 matching bases. The germline V gene encodes CDR1 SGHTA and CDR2 FQGNSA. This CDR3 is built from 12 residues. The CDR3 DNA reads as TGTGCCAGCAGTTCTAGCTACTATGAGCAGTTCTTC. Translating gives CASSSSYYEQFF.

This clone turned up a few times. The chain has TRBV9 and TRBJ2-7; TRBD2 is a possible D gene (5 bases). The length of the CDR3 is 14 residues. Germline V gives CDR1 SGDLS, CDR2 YYNGEE. V was clipped by 0 bases and J by 2 bases, with 9 bases between them. This CDR3 reads CASSVGGYAYEQYF. The CDR3 bases are TGTGCCAGCAGCGTAGGAGGGTACGCCTACGAGCAGTACTTC. Complete variable domain (other parts from reference TRBV9 and TRBJ2-7): DSGVTQTPKHLITATGQRVTLRCSPRSGDLSVYWYQQSLDQGLQFLIQYYNGEERAKGNILERFSAQQFPDLHSELNLSSLELGDSALYFCASSVGGYAYEQYFGPGTRLTVT.

The chain combines TRBV5-1 with TRBJ2-1; 12 bases are shared with TRBD2. The CDR3 runs 19 residues. Trimming at V came to 2 bases and at J to 0 bases, leaving 9 bases not matched to a gene. Germline V gives CDR1 SGHRS, CDR2 YFSETQ. This CDR3 reads CASSLRLSSGGASYNEQFF. CDR3 DNA sequence: TGCGCCAGCAGCTTAAGGTTGTCTAGCGGGGGGGCCTCCTACAATGAGCAGTTCTTC.

The chain links TRBV10-3 to TRBJ2-7, with TRBD2 identical over 9 bases. CDR1 ENHRY and CDR2 SYGVKD come from the germline V gene. The CDR3 contains 15 residues. J was trimmed by 2 bases and V by 0 bases; bases with no gene match: 2. In DNA form, the CDR3 reads TGTGCCATCAGTGAGTCTAGCGGGGGTGCCTACGAGCAGTACTTC. This sequence encodes CAISESSGGAYEQYF.